These 5 T cell receptor beta chains were sequenced from one sample in a study of cytomegalovirus exposure and HLA in healthy donors. Amplification used 60 Vbeta primers and 13 Jbeta primers. TCRdb's table, derived via immunoSEQ multiplex PCR, lists solely in-frame clones and lacks some. Its table records tens of thousands of clones. The sequencing sample was made of PBMCs. All receptors come from a man in his thirties or forties in good health and CMV-seronegative.

V and J are TRBV5-4 and TRBJ1-1; 8 bases agree with TRBD1. Germline V gene sequence: CDR1 SGHNT, CDR2 YYREEE (reference sequence). The CDR3 runs to 15 residues. V shed 4 bases, J shed 4 bases, and the junction held 9 bases outside the gene matches. This chain's CDR3 is CASSTGDRQLTEAFF. Here the CDR3 DNA reads TGTGCCAGCAGCACAGGGGACAGGCAACTCACTGAAGCTTTCTTT.

The DNA of the CDR3 is TGTGCCAGCAGCGAGGACAGGGGGACTGAAGCTTTCTTT. Translated: CASSEDRGTEAFF. The chain links TRBV7-3 to TRBJ1-1, with 10 bases fitting TRBD1. The V segment lost 5 bases and the J segment 5 bases; nucleotides outside the gene matches: 2. The CDR3 length is 13 residues. Germline V gene lookup returns CDR1 SGHTA and CDR2 FQGTGA. The entire variable domain, with the rest obtained from reference TRBV7-3 and TRBJ1-1, is as follows: GAGVSQTPSNKVTEKGKYVELRCDPISGHTALYWYRQSLGQGPEFLIYFQGTGAADDSGLPNDRFFAVRPEGSVSTLKIQRTERGDSAVYLCASSEDRGTEAFFGQGTRLTVV.

The V and J genes are TRBV30 and TRBJ2-7; TRBD2 matches 15 bases. The V gene's germline CDR1 is GTSNPN and CDR2 SVGIG (reference sequence). The CDR3 spans 17 residues. The V and J ends lost 4 bases and 1 base, in that order; junction bases with no gene match: 8. Here the CDR3 DNA reads TGTGCCTGGACTAGAGGACTAGCGGGAGGGCGTTCCTACGAGCAGTACTTC. It is translated as CAWTRGLAGGRSYEQYF. The whole variable domain, filled in from reference TRBV30 and TRBJ2-7, reads SQTIHQWPATLVQPVGSPLSLECTVEGTSNPNLYWYRQAAGRGLQLLFYSVGIGQISSEVPQNLSASRPQDRQFILSSKKLLLSDSGFYLCAWTRGLAGGRSYEQYFGPGTRLTVT.

The V and J genes are TRBV5-4 and TRBJ2-5, with D maybe TRBD1 (6 bases). The DNA end is more similar to TRBJ2-7, so the J call may be wrong. CDR1 SGHNT and CDR2 YYREEE come from the germline V gene (reference sequence). The CDR3 covers 13 residues. The CDR3 sequence: CASSYYRASEQYF. The CDR3 DNA reads as TGTGCCAGCAGTTATTACAGGGCCTCCGAGCAGTACTTC.

The chain carries TRBV19 and TRBJ2-1, with D uncertain. Germline loops: CDR1 LNHDA, CDR2 SQIVND (reference sequence). The V gene lost 6 bases and the J gene lost 8 bases, with 17 bases spanning the gap. The CDR3 consists of 14 residues. CDR3 loop: CASSPGALIHEQFF. CDR3 sequence (DNA): TGTGCCAGTAGCCCCGGAGCCCTCATCCATGAGCAGTTCTTC.